This TCR beta chain comes out of a study of human T cells and chemical hapten exposure. The time point is: pre-sensitization, week 0. Documented treatment: therapeutic diphenylcyclopropenone sensitization with weekly scalp DPC. Study results and limitations: The number of TCRs above 1 in 1000 frequency did not change after DPC sensitization. It was expanded TCRs that formed significantly more large CDR3 similarity clusters than controls did.

This clonotype was observed a few times. Its target is unknown. The CDR3 spans 13 residues. V was cut by 6 bases and J by 2 bases, with 7 bases left in between. Germline CDR1 is MDHEN and CDR2 is SYDVKM. Individual cDNA molecules each carried unique molecular identifiers attached by the library. The authors' processing: Counting gave a median of around 100,000 TCRs per sample, with values ranging from 23,224 to 690,600. MiXCR, applied by TCRdb to the RACE reads, yields one record per CDR3 protein. Here the V and J calls rest on TCRdb's processing, not on the authors' analysis. The table has tens of thousands of distinct CDR3 sequences, under 12% seen once.

The sequence derives from a man in his thirties or forties with alopecia areata. Some clones in this sample may be carry-over from other donors' samples. The chain couples TRBV28 to TRBJ2-2; D perhaps matches TRBD2 (6 bases). The material sequenced was whole blood, taken in connection with sensitization to the hapten diphenylcyclopropenone (DPC). The CDR3 sequence is CASREGNTGELFF. CDR3 sequence (DNA): TGTGCCAGCAGGGAGGGAAACACCGGGGAGCTGTTTTTT.